One sample yielded the 28 T cell receptor beta chains listed below, sequenced in a study of T cell responses to AZD1222 COVID-19 vaccine. The data were produced by immunoSEQ multiplex PCR, yet TCRdb's version contains in-frame clones alone and is incomplete. The table lists 130,000 to 150,000 clones, 75% to 95% of them singletons. The input for sequencing was peripheral blood, taken on day 0 of AZD1222 vaccination. These receptors were obtained from an adult in good health.

This chain joins TRBV3-1 (or the pseudogene TRBV3-2) and TRBJ1-2, with D hard to call. The germline V gene has CDR1 LGHDT and CDR2 YNNKEL (reference sequence). This CDR3 has 14 residues. V was cut by 4 bases and J by 3 bases, with 12 bases left in between. For the CDR3, the DNA is TGTGCCAGCAGCCCCTTTGAGTTGCACTATGGCTACACCTTC. Protein product: CASSPFELHYGYTF.

This chain joins TRBV14 and TRBJ2-1; no reliable D call. This CDR3 has 14 residues. V lost 2 bases and J lost 4, with 9 bases in between. The V gene's germline CDR1 is SGHDN and CDR2 FVKESK. CDR3 coding DNA: TGTGCCAGCAGCCAACTTAATCCATACAATGAGCAGTTCTTC. Translating gives CASSQLNPYNEQFF.

The rearrangement uses TRBV30 and TRBJ2-1; no firm D call. The germline CDR1 and CDR2 sequences are GTSNPN and SVGIG (reference sequence). V lost 0 bases to trimming and J lost 0 bases, with 6 bases between them. The CDR3 spans 14 residues. The CDR3 DNA reads as TGTGCCTGGAGTGTAGTGAGCTCCTACAATGAGCAGTTCTTC. Translated, it gives CAWSVVSSYNEQFF. Complete variable domain (other parts from reference TRBV30 and TRBJ2-1): SQTIHQWPATLVQPVGSPLSLECTVEGTSNPNLYWYRQAAGRGLQLLFYSVGIGQISSEVPQNLSASRPQDRQFILSSKKLLLSDSGFYLCAWSVVSSYNEQFFGPGTRLTVL.

This clone was detected only once. The chain couples TRBV4-1 to TRBJ1-4; tentative D call: TRBD1 (5 bases). This CDR3 comprises 16 residues. The germline CDR1 and CDR2 sequences are MGHRA and YSYEKL. V gave up 2 bases and J gave up 8 bases, with 18 bases separating them. The CDR3 DNA sequence: TGCGCCAGCAGCCAAACAGCGGGACGCCCTAGGGAAAAACTGTTTTTT. Amino acids: CASSQTAGRPREKLFF.

This chain connects TRBV12-3 or TRBV12-4 to TRBJ1-2; D unresolved. This CDR3 has 13 residues. V dropped 3 bases and J dropped 8 bases, with 13 bases sitting between them. CDR3: CASSFSGLGGYTF. CDR3 DNA: TGTGCCAGCAGTTTCTCGGGTCTGGGCGGCTACACCTTC.

The V call is TRBV7-7, the J call TRBJ1-3; no clear D. CDR3 length: 13 residues. V shed 5 bases and J shed 7 bases, with 12 bases lying between them. Germline-derived CDR1 and CDR2 are SSHAT and FNYEAQ (reference sequence). The CDR3, as DNA: TGTGCCAGCAGCCCTTCTCTGGACAACACCATATATTTT. Its translation is CASSPSLDNTIYF.

V and J are TRBV5-6 and TRBJ1-2; D ambiguous. Germline-derived CDR1 and CDR2 are SGHDT and YYEEEE. The CDR3 sequence is 13 residues long. Trimming cost V 7 bases and J 4 bases, with 14 bases left between them. The CDR3 loop is CASGPKGFYGYTF. For the CDR3, the DNA is TGTGCCAGCGGCCCCAAGGGTTTCTATGGCTACACCTTC. Variable domain in full (rest from reference TRBV5-6 and TRBJ1-2): DAGVTQSPTHLIKTRGQQVTLRCSPKSGHDTVSWYQQALGQGPQFIFQYYEEEERQRGNFPDRFSGHQFPNYSSELNVNALLLGDSALYLCASGPKGFYGYTFGSGTRLTVV.

The rearrangement joins TRBV10-2 to TRBJ1-3, with D unclear. The CDR3 runs to 13 residues. V was pared by 0 bases and J by 4 bases, with 4 bases between. Germline V gene lookup returns CDR1 WSHSY and CDR2 SAAADI. The CDR3 DNA sequence: TGCGCCAGCAGTGAGTCGTCGGGAAACACCATATATTTT. It specifies CASSESSGNTIYF.

This chain joins TRBV7-8 and TRBJ2-1; 8 bases agree with TRBD2. V was pared by 5 bases and J by 4 bases, with 10 bases of the junction left unmatched. The CDR3 totals 16 residues. Germline CDR1 is SGHVS and CDR2 is FQNEAQ. CDR3: CASSPVLLAGYNEQFF. The CDR3, as DNA: TGTGCCAGCAGCCCCGTTTTGTTAGCGGGGTACAATGAGCAGTTCTTC.

This chain joins TRBV2 and TRBJ1-6; D possibly corresponds to TRBD1 (5 bases). V was shortened by 9 bases and J by 7 bases, with 13 bases between the two germline ends. This CDR3 region has 13 residues. CDR1 and CDR2 (germline): SNHLY, FYNNEI. The DNA of the CDR3 is TGTGCCAGTACCGGGACGTGGAATTCACCCCTCCACTTT. Its protein product is CASTGTWNSPLHF.

V usage is TRBV12-3 or TRBV12-4 and J usage is TRBJ1-1, with 9 bases identical to TRBD1. The CDR3 sequence is 13 residues long. Losses at the gene ends were 8 bases for V and 8 bases for J; bases not matched to a gene: 9. CDR3 nucleotide sequence: TGTGCCAGCGGACCGCGGACAGGGGCCGAAGCTTTCTTT. Its translation is CASGPRTGAEAFF.

This chain joins TRBV11-3 and TRBJ1-2; 11 bases line up with TRBD1. The junction had 7 bases not matched to a gene; V was cut back by 5 bases and J by 8 bases. CDR1 and CDR2 (germline): SGHNT, YENEEA. This CDR3 spans 14 amino acids. The CDR3 protein is CASSPDRGLGGYTF. The CDR3 coding sequence is TGTGCCAGCAGCCCGGACAGGGGGCTTGGGGGCTACACCTTC.

V is TRBV18 and J is TRBJ1-2; the match to TRBD1 covers 10 bases. Germline CDR1 KGHSH, CDR2 LQKENI. The J segment lost 8 bases and the V segment lost 3 bases, leaving 12 bases of the junction unmatched. This CDR3 region has 16 residues. CDR3 coding DNA: TGTGCCAGCTCACCGGGGACGGGACAGGGGAGAGAAGGCTACACCTTC. Translation gives CASSPGTGQGREGYTF. Full variable domain (outside the CDR3, taken from reference TRBV18 and TRBJ1-2): NAGVMQNPRHLVRRRGQEARLRCSPMKGHSHVYWYRQLPEEGLKFMVYLQKENIIDESGMPKERFSAEFPKEGPSILRIQQVVRGDSAAYFCASSPGTGQGREGYTFGSGTRLTVV.

This clone is a singleton in its sample. J is TRBJ2-1 and V is TRBV12-5; 14 positions agree with TRBD2. The V gene's germline CDR1 is LGHNT and CDR2 FRNRAP. V shed 1 base and J 3 bases; nucleotides not matched to a gene: 5. The CDR3 covers 18 residues. The CDR3 DNA reads as TGTGCTAGTGGTTTGGGTTGGACTAGCGGGAGGCTCTACAATGAGCAGTTCTTC. Encoded protein: CASGLGWTSGRLYNEQFF.

V is TRBV11-3 and J is TRBJ2-7, with 10 bases that match TRBD1. CDR1 and CDR2 from the germline V gene are SGHNT and YENEEA. With 0 bases clipped from V and 5 bases from J, the junction kept 4 bases outside the gene matches. This CDR3 is 15 amino acids long. The CDR3 DNA follows: TGTGCCAGCAGCTTAGACCGGACAGGGGGAAACGAGCAGTACTTC. It translates to CASSLDRTGGNEQYF.

This clone was seen only once. The V and J genes are TRBV20-1 and TRBJ2-2, with 7 bases identical to TRBD2. Losses at the gene ends were 3 bases for V and 8 bases for J; bases not matched to a gene: 9. This CDR3 is 14 amino acids long. From germline, CDR1 is DFQATT and CDR2 SNEGSKA (reference sequence). The CDR3 reads CSASGGGRSGELFF. For the CDR3, the DNA is TGCAGTGCTAGTGGCGGGGGAAGGTCTGGGGAGCTGTTTTTT.

J is TRBJ2-1 and V is TRBV7-9; 9 bases are shared with TRBD2. Germline CDR1 and CDR2: SEHNR and FQNEAQ (reference sequence). The junction had 12 bases not matched to a gene; V was cut back by 7 bases and J by 8 bases. The CDR3 has 15 amino acids. Here the CDR3 reads CASTLGKREVDEQFF. Here the CDR3 DNA reads TGTGCCAGCACCTTGGGAAAGCGGGAGGTCGATGAGCAGTTCTTC.

The V call is TRBV2, the J call TRBJ1-2, with D hard to call. CDR1 SNHLY and CDR2 FYNNEI come from the germline V gene. The ends were cut back, 0 bases at V and 7 bases at J, with 12 bases in the middle. The CDR3 runs to 14 residues. CDR3 in DNA: TGTGCCAGCAGTGAAGCCTACGGGATTACTGGCTACACCTTC. It codes for CASSEAYGITGYTF. The variable domain in full, completed from reference TRBV2 and TRBJ1-2, reads EPEVTQTPSHQVTQMGQEVILRCVPISNHLYFYWYRQILGQKVEFLVSFYNNEISEKSEIFDDQFSVERPDGSNFTLKIRSTKLEDSAMYFCASSEAYGITGYTFGSGTRLTVV.

The chain employs TRBV11-2 and TRBJ2-3; D is undetermined. CDR3 length equals 11 residues. CDR1 SGHAT and CDR2 FQNNGV come from the germline V gene. Deletions cut 5 bases from V and 5 bases from J, with 5 bases between. The CDR3 loop reads CASSRIDTQYF. CDR3 sequence (DNA): TGTGCCAGCAGCAGAATAGATACGCAGTATTTT.

The chain couples TRBV19 to TRBJ2-3; D is unclear. With 2 bases removed from V and 6 bases from J, the gap between germline ends came to 15 bases. CDR1 LNHDA and CDR2 SQIVND come from the germline V gene (reference sequence). CDR3 length equals 15 residues. CDR3: CASSIKAAARDTQYF. The CDR3 coding sequence is TGTGCCAGTAGTATAAAGGCGGCCGCCAGGGATACGCAGTATTTT.

The chain couples TRBV15 to TRBJ2-3; the match to TRBD2 covers 7 bases. Germline V gene lookup returns CDR1 LNHNV and CDR2 YYDKDF (reference sequence). Germline trimming cut 3 bases from V and 3 bases from J; bases unmatched to any gene: 9. The CDR3 runs to 16 residues. The DNA of the CDR3 is TGTGCCACCAGCAGGCAGGCGGCGGGAGTGACAGATACGCAGTATTTT. Encoded protein: CATSRQAAGVTDTQYF.

The rearrangement joins TRBV28 to TRBJ1-4; weak D call: TRBD1 (6 bases). Trimming left V 5 bases short and J 2 bases short, with 12 bases between. In germline, CDR1 is MDHEN, CDR2 SYDVKM. The CDR3 runs 15 residues. CDR3 in amino acids: CASSPRGETNEKLFF. The CDR3 bases are TGTGCCAGCAGTCCCAGGGGAGAGACTAATGAAAAACTGTTTTTT.

The V and J genes are TRBV21-1 and TRBJ2-2. TRBV21-1 is shown as a pseudogene. This CDR3 region has 13 residues. CDR3 DNA: TGTGCCAGCTTCCGGAACGGCACCGGGGAGCTGTTTTTT. This encodes CASFRNGTGELFF.

J is TRBJ2-5 and V is TRBV9; the D gene is possibly TRBD1 (6 bases). The V end was cut by 1 base, the J end by 4 bases, with 8 bases between. Germline V CDR1 and CDR2: SGDLS, YYNGEE. This CDR3 has 13 residues. CDR3 nucleotides: TGTGCCAGCAGCGTACAGGGGAGAGAGACCCAGTACTTC. Translating it yields CASSVQGRETQYF. The full variable domain, with the rest looked up from reference TRBV9 and TRBJ2-5, is DSGVTQTPKHLITATGQRVTLRCSPRSGDLSVYWYQQSLDQGLQFLIQYYNGEERAKGNILERFSAQQFPDLHSELNLSSLELGDSALYFCASSVQGRETQYFGPGTRLLVL.

This clone was observed a few times. This chain joins TRBV6-4 and TRBJ2-1, with 12 bases that match TRBD2. Germline assignment: CDR1 MRHNA and CDR2 SNTAGT. This CDR3 comprises 15 residues. V was pared by 3 bases and J by 5 bases, with 2 bases of the junction left unmatched. CDR3 DNA: TGTGCCAGCAGTGAGACTAGCGGGAGTCACAATGAGCAGTTCTTC. Its translation is CASSETSGSHNEQFF.

The chain uses TRBV2 and TRBJ1-5, with unresolved D. The CDR3 is 14 amino acids. V gave up 11 bases and J gave up 3 bases, with 17 bases separating them. Per germline, CDR1 SNHLY and CDR2 FYNNEI. The CDR3 bases are TGTGCCGGGTCGGTCCTTTCGGACAATCAGCCCCAGCATTTT. Translating it yields CAGSVLSDNQPQHF.

The V and J genes are TRBV11-3 and TRBJ2-1; D unclear. V lost 7 bases to trimming and J lost 8 bases, with 6 bases between them. The germline V gene encodes CDR1 SGHNT and CDR2 YENEEA. The CDR3 extends over 10 amino acids. CDR3: CASTRDEQFF. The CDR3 DNA reads as TGTGCCAGCACCCGCGATGAGCAGTTCTTC.

V and J are TRBV7-8 and TRBJ2-1; 8 nucleotides align to TRBD1. The CDR3 loop spans 16 amino acids. V dropped 5 bases and J dropped 6; count of bases not matched to a gene: 12. The germline CDR1 and CDR2 sequences are SGHVS and FQNEAQ. The DNA of the CDR3 is TGTGCCAGCAGCCCCAGTCGGCAGGGGGCCCCCAATGAGCAGTTCTTC. It encodes CASSPSRQGAPNEQFF.